This T cell receptor (beta chain) was captured in a study of T-cell memory formation after mild COVID-19. Across the whole study: Among the donors, TCR clusters were largely specific to each donor.

Study-wide results and caveats: Mainly in CM and EM were contracting CD4+ clones; CD8+ were in EMRA.

This clonotype was detected once. Its antigen remains unidentified. Amplification by 5'RACE using constant-segment primers produced TCR alpha and TCR beta cDNA libraries that carried sample barcodes and UMIs. MiXCR, run by TCRdb on the 5' RACE reads, gives a single entry per CDR3 protein. The sample has hundreds of thousands of distinct CDR3 sequences, approximately 25% seen once. V shed 3 bases and J shed 0 bases, with 12 bases lying between them. This CDR3 is built from 15 residues. Germline V lookup: CDR1 SEHNR, CDR2 FQNEAQ (reference sequence). Sequencing was performed on PBMCs or a T cell subset sorted from them (not recorded which). This clonotype was sampled from an adult woman who had mild COVID-19 (a few samples of this study predate the infection). Cell type and time point are not known. The chain recombines TRBV7-9 with TRBJ2-7; D may be TRBD2 (5 bases). The CDR3 DNA sequence: TGTGCCAGCAGCTTTTCCTACGGGGTCTCCTACGAGCAGTACTTC. Amino acids: CASSFSYGVSYEQYF.